This TCR beta chain was sequenced in a study of identical twins. The study's findings and limits: A cross-sectional statistical analysis, not follow-up of the same donors, supported the conclusions.

Each CDR3 protein gets one entry after TCRdb re-called the 5' RACE reads with MiXCR. The sample holds about 460,000 distinct CDR3 sequences, approximately 14% seen once. Concerning this clonotype: Its antigen is as yet unknown.

V dropped 5 bases and J dropped 4; count of bases not matched to a gene: 9. Germline V gene lookup returns CDR1 SEHNR and CDR2 FQNEAQ (reference sequence). The CDR3 runs to 15 residues. These data also formed part of another study, on yellow fever vaccine responses in identical twins.

The source of this sequence is a woman aged 18-29 years in good health. Sequencing was carried out using CD4+ T cells sorted from blood. The V gene is TRBV7-9, the J gene TRBJ2-7; the match to TRBD1 covers 9 bases. Written as DNA, the CDR3 is TGTGCCAGCAGCGACCCGACAGGGGGGGGGTACGAGCAGTACTTC. This gives the protein CASSDPTGGGYEQYF.